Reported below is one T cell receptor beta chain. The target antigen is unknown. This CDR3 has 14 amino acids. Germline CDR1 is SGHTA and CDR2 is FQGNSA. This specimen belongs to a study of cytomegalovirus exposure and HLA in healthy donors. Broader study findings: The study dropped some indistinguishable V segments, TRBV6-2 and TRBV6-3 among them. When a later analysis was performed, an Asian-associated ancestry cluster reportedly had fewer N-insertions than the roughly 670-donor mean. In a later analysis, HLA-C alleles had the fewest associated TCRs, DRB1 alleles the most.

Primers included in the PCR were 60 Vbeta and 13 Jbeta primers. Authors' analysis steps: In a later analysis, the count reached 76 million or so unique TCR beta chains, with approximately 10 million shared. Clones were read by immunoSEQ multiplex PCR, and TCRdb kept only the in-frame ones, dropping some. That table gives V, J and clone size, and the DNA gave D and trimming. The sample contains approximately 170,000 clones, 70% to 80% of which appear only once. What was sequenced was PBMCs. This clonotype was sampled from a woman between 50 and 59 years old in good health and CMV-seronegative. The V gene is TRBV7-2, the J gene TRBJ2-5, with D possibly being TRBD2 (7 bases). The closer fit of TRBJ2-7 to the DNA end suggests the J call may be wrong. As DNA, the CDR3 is TGTGCCAGCAGCGAGGGGGGGAGTCTGTACGAGCAGTACTTC. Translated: CASSEGGSLYEQYF.